The T cell receptor beta chain described here comes from a study of immune cell composition in non-small cell lung cancer. Overall study findings and caveats: In adenocarcinoma, maximal tumour-associated clone frequency tracked TIL tumour reactivity. It was not proven that tumour-reactive clones equal dominant tumour-associated clones.

Normal lung sampling was at least 3 cm from the tumour, as distant as possible. Template was genomic DNA from frozen, unsorted single-cell suspensions. Sequencing used immunoSEQ multiplex PCR; TCRdb keeps in-frame clones, though not all of them. The sample has approximately 6,600 clones, roughly three quarters seen once. A word on this clone: The antigen is not known.

The receptor was derived from a human donor with non-small cell lung cancer. Sequencing input: non-adjacent lung tissue.

The CDR3 spells CASSVSDWDGSGELFF. DNA for the CDR3: TGTGCCAGCAGCGTTTCGGACTGGGATGGCTCCGGGGAGCTGTTTTTT. V gene TRBV9 combines with J gene TRBJ2-2; the D gene is possibly TRBD2 (5 bases). This CDR3 has 16 amino acids. In germline, CDR1 is SGDLS, CDR2 YYNGEE. The V and J ends lost 2 bases and 6 bases respectively, with 17 bases between them.